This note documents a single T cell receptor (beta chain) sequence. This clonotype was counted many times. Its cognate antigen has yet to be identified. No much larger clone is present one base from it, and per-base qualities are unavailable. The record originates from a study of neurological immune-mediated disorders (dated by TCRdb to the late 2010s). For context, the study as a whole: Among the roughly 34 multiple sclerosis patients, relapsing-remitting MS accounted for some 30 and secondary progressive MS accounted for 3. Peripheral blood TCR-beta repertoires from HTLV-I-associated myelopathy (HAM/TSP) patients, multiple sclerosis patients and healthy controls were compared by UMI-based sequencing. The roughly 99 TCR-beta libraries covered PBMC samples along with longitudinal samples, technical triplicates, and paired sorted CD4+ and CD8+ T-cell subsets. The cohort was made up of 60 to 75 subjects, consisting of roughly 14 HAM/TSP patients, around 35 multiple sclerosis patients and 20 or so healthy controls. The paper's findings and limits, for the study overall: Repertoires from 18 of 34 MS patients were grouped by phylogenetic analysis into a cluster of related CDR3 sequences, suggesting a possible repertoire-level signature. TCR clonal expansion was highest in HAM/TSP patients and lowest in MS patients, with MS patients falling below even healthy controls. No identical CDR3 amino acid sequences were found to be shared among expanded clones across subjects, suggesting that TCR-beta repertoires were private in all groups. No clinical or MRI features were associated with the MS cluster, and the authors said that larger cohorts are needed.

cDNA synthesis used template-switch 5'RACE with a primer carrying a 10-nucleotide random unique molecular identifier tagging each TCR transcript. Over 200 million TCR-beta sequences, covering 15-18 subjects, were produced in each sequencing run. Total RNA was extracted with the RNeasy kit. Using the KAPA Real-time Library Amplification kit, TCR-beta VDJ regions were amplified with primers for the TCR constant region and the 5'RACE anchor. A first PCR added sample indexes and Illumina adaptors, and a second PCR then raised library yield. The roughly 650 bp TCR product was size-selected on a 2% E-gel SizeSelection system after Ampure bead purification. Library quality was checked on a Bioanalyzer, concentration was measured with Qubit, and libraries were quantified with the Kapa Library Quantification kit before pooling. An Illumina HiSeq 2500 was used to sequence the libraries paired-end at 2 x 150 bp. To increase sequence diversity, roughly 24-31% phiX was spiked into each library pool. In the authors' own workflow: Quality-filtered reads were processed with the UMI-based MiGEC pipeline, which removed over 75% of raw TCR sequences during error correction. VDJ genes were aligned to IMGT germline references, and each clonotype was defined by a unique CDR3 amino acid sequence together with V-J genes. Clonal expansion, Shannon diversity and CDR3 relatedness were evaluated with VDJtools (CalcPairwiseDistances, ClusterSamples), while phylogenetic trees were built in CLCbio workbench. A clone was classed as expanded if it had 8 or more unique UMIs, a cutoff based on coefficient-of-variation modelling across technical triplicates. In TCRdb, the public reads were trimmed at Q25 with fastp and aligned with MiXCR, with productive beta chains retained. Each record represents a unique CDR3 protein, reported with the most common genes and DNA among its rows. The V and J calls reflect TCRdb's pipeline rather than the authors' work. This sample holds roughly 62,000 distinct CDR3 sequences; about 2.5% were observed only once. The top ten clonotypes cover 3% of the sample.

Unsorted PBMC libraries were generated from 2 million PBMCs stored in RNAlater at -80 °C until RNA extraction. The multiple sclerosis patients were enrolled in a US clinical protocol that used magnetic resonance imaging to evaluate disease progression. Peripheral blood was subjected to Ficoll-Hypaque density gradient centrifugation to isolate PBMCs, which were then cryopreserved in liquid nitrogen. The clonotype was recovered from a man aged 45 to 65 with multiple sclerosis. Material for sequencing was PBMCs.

The bases read TGTGCCAGTCAAAAGGCGGGGGACGGAGCTAACTATGGCTACACCTTC. This is translated as CASQKAGDGANYGYTF. The chain is encoded by TRBV27 joined to TRBJ1-2, with a tentative D gene TRBD1 over 5 matching bases. Trimming at the junction amounts to 9 bases on V and 0 bases on J, and the germline ends lie 20 bases apart. The germline V gene (reference sequence) provides CDR1 MNHEY and CDR2 SMNVEV. From its cysteine to its phenylalanine, the CDR3 spans 16 amino acids. This entry keeps only the CDR3 DNA: 48 bases, framed from base 1.